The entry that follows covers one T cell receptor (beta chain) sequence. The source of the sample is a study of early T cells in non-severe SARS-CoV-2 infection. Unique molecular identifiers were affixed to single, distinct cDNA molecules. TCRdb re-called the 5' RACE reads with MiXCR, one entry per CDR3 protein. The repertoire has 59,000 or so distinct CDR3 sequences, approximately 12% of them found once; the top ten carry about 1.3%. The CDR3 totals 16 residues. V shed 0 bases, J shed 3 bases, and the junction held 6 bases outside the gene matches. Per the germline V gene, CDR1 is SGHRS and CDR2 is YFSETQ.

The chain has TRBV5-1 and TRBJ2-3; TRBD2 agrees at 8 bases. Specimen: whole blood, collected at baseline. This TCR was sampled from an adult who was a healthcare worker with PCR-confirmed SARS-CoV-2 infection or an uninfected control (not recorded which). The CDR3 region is CASSLDPAGGTDTQYF. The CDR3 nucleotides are TGCGCCAGCAGCTTGGATCCGGCGGGGGGTACAGATACGCAGTATTTT.